These 4 T cell receptor beta chains originate from one sample sequenced in a study of T-cell memory formation after mild COVID-19. TCRdb ran MiXCR on the 5' RACE reads and lists one entry per CDR3 protein. The sample carries around 340,000 distinct CDR3 sequences, around 13% recorded once. The sequenced sample consisted of PBMCs or a T cell subset sorted from them (not recorded which). The receptors here all came from a man younger than 30 who had mild COVID-19 (a few samples of this study predate the infection). Cell type and time point are not known.

The chain combines TRBV28 with TRBJ1-2; tentative D call: TRBD1 (5 bases). Germline values: CDR1 MDHEN, CDR2 SYDVKM. This CDR3 has 13 amino acids. The germline V and J ends were trimmed by 2 bases and 4 bases, with 8 bases remaining between them. The chain's CDR3 is CASSLPGSYGYTF. The CDR3 nucleotides read TGTGCCAGCAGTTTACCAGGGTCCTATGGCTACACCTTC.

The rearrangement links TRBV6-5 to TRBJ1-5; D possibly corresponds to TRBD1 (6 bases). V lost 7 bases and J 7 bases, leaving 14 bases between the germline ends. The CDR3 is made up of 13 amino acids. Germline CDR1 and CDR2: MNHEY and SVGAGI. CDR3 sequence reads: CASKGAGGQPQHF. CDR3 coding DNA: TGTGCCAGCAAAGGTGCGGGGGGCCAGCCCCAGCATTTT.

This clonotype was seen more than once but under ten times. The chain is built from TRBV20-1 and TRBJ2-7, with TRBD2 matching 9 bases. The CDR3 spans 14 residues. Germline CDR1 DFQATT, CDR2 SNEGSKA (reference sequence). The J segment lost 2 bases and the V segment lost 0 bases, leaving 2 bases of the junction unmatched. Here the CDR3 DNA reads TGCAGTGCTAGAGAACTAGCGGGCACCTACGAGCAGTACTTC. Encoded protein: CSARELAGTYEQYF.

There are a few counts of this clonotype. The genes are TRBV4-1 and TRBJ2-7; 9 bases are shared with TRBD1. The CDR3 spans 15 residues. Germline V CDR1 and CDR2: MGHRA, YSYEKL. Trimming at V came to 4 bases and at J to 2 bases, leaving 6 bases not matched to a gene. CDR3 sequence (DNA): TGCGCCAGCAGCCTTTCCGGACAGGGGACCTACGAGCAGTACTTC. Translated: CASSLSGQGTYEQYF.